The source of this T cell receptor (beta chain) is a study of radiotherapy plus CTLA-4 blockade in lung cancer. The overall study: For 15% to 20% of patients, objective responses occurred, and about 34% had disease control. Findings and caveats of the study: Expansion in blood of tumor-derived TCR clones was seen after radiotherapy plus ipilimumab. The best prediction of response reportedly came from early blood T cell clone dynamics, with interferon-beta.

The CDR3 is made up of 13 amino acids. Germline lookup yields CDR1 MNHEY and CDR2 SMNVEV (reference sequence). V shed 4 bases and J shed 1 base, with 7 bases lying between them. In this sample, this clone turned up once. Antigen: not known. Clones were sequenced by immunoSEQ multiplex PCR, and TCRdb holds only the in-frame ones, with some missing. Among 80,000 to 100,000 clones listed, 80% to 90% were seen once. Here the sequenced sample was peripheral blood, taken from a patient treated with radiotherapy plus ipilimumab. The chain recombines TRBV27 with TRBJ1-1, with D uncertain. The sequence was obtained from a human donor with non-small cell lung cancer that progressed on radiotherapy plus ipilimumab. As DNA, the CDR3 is TGTGCCAGCAGTTCCCCCGGGAACACTGAAGCTTTCTTT. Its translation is CASSSPGNTEAFF.